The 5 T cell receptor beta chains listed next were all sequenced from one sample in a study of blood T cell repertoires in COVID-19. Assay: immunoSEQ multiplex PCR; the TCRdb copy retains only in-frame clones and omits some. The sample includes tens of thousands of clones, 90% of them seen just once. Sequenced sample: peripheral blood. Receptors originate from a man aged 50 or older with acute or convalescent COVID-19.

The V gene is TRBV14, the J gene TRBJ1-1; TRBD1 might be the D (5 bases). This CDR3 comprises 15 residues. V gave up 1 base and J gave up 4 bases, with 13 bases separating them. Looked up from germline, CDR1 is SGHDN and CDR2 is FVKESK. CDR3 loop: CASSQARGAGTEAFF. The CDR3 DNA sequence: TGTGCCAGCAGCCAAGCGAGGGGAGCGGGCACTGAAGCTTTCTTT.

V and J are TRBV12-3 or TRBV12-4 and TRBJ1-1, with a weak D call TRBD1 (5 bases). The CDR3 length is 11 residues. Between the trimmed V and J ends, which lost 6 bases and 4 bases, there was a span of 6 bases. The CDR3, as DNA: TGTGCCAGCAGGGGGCTCACTGAAGCTTTCTTT. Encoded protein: CASRGLTEAFF.

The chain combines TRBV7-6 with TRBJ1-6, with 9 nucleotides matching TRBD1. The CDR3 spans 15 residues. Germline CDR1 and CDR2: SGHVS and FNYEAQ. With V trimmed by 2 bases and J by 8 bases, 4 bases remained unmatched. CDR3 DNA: TGTGCCAGCAGCTTATTAACAGGGGGCGATTCACCCCTCCACTTT. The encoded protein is CASSLLTGGDSPLHF. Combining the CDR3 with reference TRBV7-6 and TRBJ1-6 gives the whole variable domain GAGVSQSPRYKVTKRGQDVALRCDPISGHVSLYWYRQALGQGPEFLTYFNYEAQQDKSGLPNDRFSAERPEGSISTLTIQRTEQRDSAMYRCASSLLTGGDSPLHFGNGTRLTVT.

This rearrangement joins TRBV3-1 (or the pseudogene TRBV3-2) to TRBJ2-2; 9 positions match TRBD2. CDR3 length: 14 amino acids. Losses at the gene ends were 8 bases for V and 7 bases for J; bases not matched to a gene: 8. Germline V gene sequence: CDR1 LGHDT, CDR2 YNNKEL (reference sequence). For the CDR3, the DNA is TGTGCCAGCCGGTTAGCGGGAGCTAACGGGGAGCTGTTTTTT. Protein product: CASRLAGANGELFF.

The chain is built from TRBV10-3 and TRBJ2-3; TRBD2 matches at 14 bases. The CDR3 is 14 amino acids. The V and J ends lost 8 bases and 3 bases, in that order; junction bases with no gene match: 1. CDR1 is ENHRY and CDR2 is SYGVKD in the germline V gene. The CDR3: CAIRTSGRTDTQYF. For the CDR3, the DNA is TGTGCCATCCGGACTAGCGGGAGGACAGATACGCAGTATTTT.